Sequencing of this T cell receptor beta chain was carried out in a study of T cell responses to AZD1222 COVID-19 vaccine. The CDR3 consists of 13 residues. V lost 6 bases, J lost 7 bases, and 16 bases lay in between. Germline CDR1 reads SGDLS; CDR2 reads YYNGEE. Here immunoSEQ multiplex PCR was the method, and the copy in TCRdb shows in-frame clones only, minus some. The sample consists of 150,000 to 200,000 clones, about 94% of them appearing once. The genes are TRBV9 and TRBJ1-1; D might be TRBD1 (5 bases). The clonotype comes from an adult in good health. The source material was peripheral blood, sampled on day 0 of AZD1222 vaccination. The DNA of the CDR3 is TGTGCCAGCATGGGGTCCTGGGGGGGTGAAGCTTTCTTT. This translates into CASMGSWGGEAFF.